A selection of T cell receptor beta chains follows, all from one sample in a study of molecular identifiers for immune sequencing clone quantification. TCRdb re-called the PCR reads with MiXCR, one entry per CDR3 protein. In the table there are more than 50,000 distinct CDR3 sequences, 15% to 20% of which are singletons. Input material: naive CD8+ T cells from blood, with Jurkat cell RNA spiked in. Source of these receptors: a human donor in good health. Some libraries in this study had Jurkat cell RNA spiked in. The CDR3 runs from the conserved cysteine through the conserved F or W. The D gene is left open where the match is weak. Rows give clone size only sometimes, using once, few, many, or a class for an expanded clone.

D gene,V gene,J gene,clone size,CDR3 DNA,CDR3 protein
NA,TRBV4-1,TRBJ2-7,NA,TGCGCCAGCAGCCAAACCGGTAGCGGAACCTACGAGCAGTACTTC,CASSQTGSGTYEQYF
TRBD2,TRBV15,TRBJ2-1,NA,TGTGCCACCAGCAGAGTGGGTAGCGGGAGTCATGAGCAGTTCTTC,CATSRVGSGSHEQFF
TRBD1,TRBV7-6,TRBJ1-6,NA,TGTGCCAGCAGCTTAGGGGGGACAGGGGGCCAATCACCCCTCCACTTT,CASSLGGTGGQSPLHF
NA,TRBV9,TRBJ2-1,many,TGTGCCAGCAGCGTACAGGGAGTAACCTACAATGAGCAGTTCTTC,CASSVQGVTYNEQFF
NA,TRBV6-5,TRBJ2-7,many,TGTGCCAGCAGTTCTAGGATCGGGCTCCGCTACGAGCAGTACTTC,CASSSRIGLRYEQYF
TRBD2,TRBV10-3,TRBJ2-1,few,TGTGCCATCAGTGAGACCCGGGCTAGCGGGAGTGATTCCTACAATGAGCAGTTCTTC,CAISETRASGSDSYNEQFF
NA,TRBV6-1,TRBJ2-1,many,TGTGCCAGCAGTGAAGCGCTCTTTAACTCCTACAATGAGCAGTTCTTC,CASSEALFNSYNEQFF
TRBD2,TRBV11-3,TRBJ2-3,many,TGTGCCAGCAGCCCTAGCGGGAGCCCAGATACGCAGTATTTT,CASSPSGSPDTQYF
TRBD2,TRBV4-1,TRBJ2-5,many,TGCGCCAGCAGCCAACCCGAAAGGACTAGCGGGAAGTTTGATTTGGAGACCCAGTACTTC,CASSQPERTSGKFDLETQYF
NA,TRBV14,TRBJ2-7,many,TGTGCCAGCAGCCAAGAAAATGGGGACGAGCAGTACTTC,CASSQENGDEQYF
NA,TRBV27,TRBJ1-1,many,TGTGCCAGCAGTTTATCGCCGGGGGCTCGCGGAGGCGTCACTGAAGCTTTCTTT,CASSLSPGARGGVTEAFF
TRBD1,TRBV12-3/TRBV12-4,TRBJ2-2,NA,TGTGCCAGCAGTCCCTCCTGGACAGGGTACACCGGGGAGCTGTTTTTT,CASSPSWTGYTGELFF
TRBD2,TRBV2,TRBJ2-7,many,TGTGCCAGCAGTGAAGGGGAGGGTTTAAGCGAGCAGTACTTC,CASSEGEGLSEQYF
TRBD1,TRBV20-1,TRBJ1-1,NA,TGCAGTGCTAGAGAATTGGGGACAGGGGTGAACACTGAAGCTTTCTTT,CSARELGTGVNTEAFF
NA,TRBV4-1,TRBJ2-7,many,TGCGCCAGCAGCCAAGGGGTGGATTACGAGCAGTACTTC,CASSQGVDYEQYF
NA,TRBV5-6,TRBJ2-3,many,TGTGCCAGCAGCTTGTCGTTTCCAGATACGCAGTATTTT,CASSLSFPDTQYF
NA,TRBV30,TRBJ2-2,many,TGTGCCTGGAGTTCAGGGCACACCGGGGAGCTGTTTTTT,CAWSSGHTGELFF
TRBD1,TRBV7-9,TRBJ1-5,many,TGTGCCAGCAGCTCCGACAGGGATATTTATCAGCCCCAGCATTTT,CASSSDRDIYQPQHF
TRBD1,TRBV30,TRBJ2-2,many,TGTGCCTGGAACAGGGACAGGGGGCTTTGGACCGGGGAGCTGTTTTTT,CAWNRDRGLWTGELFF
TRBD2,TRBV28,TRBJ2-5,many,TGTGCCAGCAGTTTACCCGGACTAGCCTCGGAGACCCAGTACTTC,CASSLPGLASETQYF
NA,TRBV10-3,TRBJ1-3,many,TGTGCCCTTTTAGGGGACGGAAACACCATATATTTT,CALLGDGNTIYF
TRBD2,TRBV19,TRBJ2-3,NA,TGTGCCAGTAGCACTAGCGGGTGGAGCACAAATACGCAGTATTTT,CASSTSGWSTNTQYF
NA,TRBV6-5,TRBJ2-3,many,TGTGCCAGCACCGCCGGCAGGGATACGCAGTATTTT,CASTAGRDTQYF
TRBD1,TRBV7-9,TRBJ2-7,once,TGTGCCAGCAGCTCCTCGACCTCCGGGACAGGGGAGTCCCTTTACGAGCAGTACTTC,CASSSSTSGTGESLYEQYF
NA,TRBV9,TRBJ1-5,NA,TGTGCCAGCAGCGCGCCAGGTAGCAATCAGCCCCAGCATTTT,CASSAPGSNQPQHF
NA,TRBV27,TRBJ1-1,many,TGTGCCAGCAGTTCGACAGACGTGATGAACACTGAAGCTTTCTTT,CASSSTDVMNTEAFF
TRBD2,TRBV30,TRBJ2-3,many,TGTGCCTGGAGTGAAACTAGCGGGAGTACAGATACGCAGTATTTT,CAWSETSGSTDTQYF
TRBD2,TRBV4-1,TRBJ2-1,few,TGCGCCAGCAGCCAAGATGGGGCTAGCGGGATTTTTGAGCAGTTCTTC,CASSQDGASGIFEQFF
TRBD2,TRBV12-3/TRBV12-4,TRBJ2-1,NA,TGTGCCAGCAGTCCAACTAGCGACACCAATGAGCAGTTCTTC,CASSPTSDTNEQFF
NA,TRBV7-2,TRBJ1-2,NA,TGTGCCAGCAGCTTAGATCCGGTAGGGGAACAATTCTGTGGCTACACCTTC,CASSLDPVGEQFCGYTF
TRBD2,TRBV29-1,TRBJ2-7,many,TGCAGCGTAGCGGGAGGCCACTCCTACGAGCAGTACTTC,CSVAGGHSYEQYF
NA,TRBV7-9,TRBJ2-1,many,TGTGCCAGCAGTTCGACGGGGGACCCCTTGGATGAGCAGTTCTTC,CASSSTGDPLDEQFF
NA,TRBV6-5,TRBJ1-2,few,TGTGCCACTATTCATCAGGAGAGCTATGGCTACACCTTC,CATIHQESYGYTF
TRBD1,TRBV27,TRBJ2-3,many,TGTGCCAGCAGTTTATTTTCCGGGACAGCTTCAGATACGCAGTATTTT,CASSLFSGTASDTQYF
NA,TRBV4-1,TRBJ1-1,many,TGCGCCAGCAGCCAGAACCATGAAGCTTTCTTT,CASSQNHEAFF
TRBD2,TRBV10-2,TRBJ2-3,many,TGCGCCAGCAGTGTGGCGGGAGAAACAGATACGCAGTATTTT,CASSVAGETDTQYF
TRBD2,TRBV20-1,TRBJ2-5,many,TGCAGTGCCCCGGGAGGGGACCACGCAGGGGCCCAGTACTTC,CSAPGGDHAGAQYF
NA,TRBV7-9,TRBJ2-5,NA,TGTGCCAGCAGCTTAGTGATCGGACAGTACCAAGAGACCCAGTACTTC,CASSLVIGQYQETQYF
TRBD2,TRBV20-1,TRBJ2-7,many,TGCAGTGCTAGATCCCCTGGGTTTGCTAGCGGGAGGGCGGGGGAGCAGTACTTC,CSARSPGFASGRAGEQYF
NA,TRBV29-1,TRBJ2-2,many,TGCAGCGTTGAAAGGCGGGACCTTAACACCGGGGAGCTGTTTTTT,CSVERRDLNTGELFF
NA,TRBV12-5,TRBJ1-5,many,TGTGCTAGTGGTTTGGTAACCAGGGTCGGGAATCAGCCCCAGCATTTT,CASGLVTRVGNQPQHF
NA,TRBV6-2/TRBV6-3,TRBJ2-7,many,TGTGCCAGCAGTTACACTAGGAGGGTAGAGCAGTACTTC,CASSYTRRVEQYF
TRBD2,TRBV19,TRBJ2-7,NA,TGTGCCAGTAGTATGGGACTAGCGGGAGGCTACGAGCAGTACTTC,CASSMGLAGGYEQYF
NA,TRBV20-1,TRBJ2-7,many,TGCAGTGCTCCCGGCGAGCTCAATCGTCTGGTATCTACCTACGAGCAGTACTTC,CSAPGELNRLVSTYEQYF
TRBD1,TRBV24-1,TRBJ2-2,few,TGTGCCACCAGTGATACAGGGGTTTATCCCGGGGAGCTGTTTTTT,CATSDTGVYPGELFF
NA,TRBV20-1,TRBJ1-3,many,TGCAGTGCTAGAGGGACCCTCGGAAACACCATATATTTT,CSARGTLGNTIYF
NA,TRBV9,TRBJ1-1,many,TGTGCCAGCAGCGTAGGTTTCGTAAGGGGCGCGGGGAACACTGAAGCTTTCTTT,CASSVGFVRGAGNTEAFF
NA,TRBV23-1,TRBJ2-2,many,TGCGCCAGCCCCCCGGAAGGTGGCGGCACCGGGGAGCTGTTTTTT,CASPPEGGGTGELFF
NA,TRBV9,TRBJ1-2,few,TGTGCCAGCAGCGTAGGGGACGACTCTAACTATGGCTACACCTTC,CASSVGDDSNYGYTF
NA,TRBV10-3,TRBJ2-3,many,TGTGCCTTCCCAAGTCACGGGAGCACAGATACGCAGTATTTT,CAFPSHGSTDTQYF
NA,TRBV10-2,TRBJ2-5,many,TGCGCCAGCAAAATGGGGATCGCACAAGAGACCCAGTACTTC,CASKMGIAQETQYF
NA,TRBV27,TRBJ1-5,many,TGTGCCAGCAGCCTATTCCCTTCAAATCAGCCCCAGCATTTT,CASSLFPSNQPQHF
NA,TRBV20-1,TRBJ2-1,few,TGCAGTGCTAGGGGCCTAATCGACTACAATGAGCAGTTCTTC,CSARGLIDYNEQFF
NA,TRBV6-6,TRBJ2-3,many,TGTGCCAGCGGAACCCCCACAGATACGCAGTATTTT,CASGTPTDTQYF
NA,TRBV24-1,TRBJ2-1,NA,TGTGCCACCAGTGATTTCCAAGGGGCCTCCTACAATGAGCAGTTCTTC,CATSDFQGASYNEQFF
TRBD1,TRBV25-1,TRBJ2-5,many,TGTGCCAGCCTTAAGGCGGGTGGACAGGGTCAAGAGACCCAGTACTTC,CASLKAGGQGQETQYF